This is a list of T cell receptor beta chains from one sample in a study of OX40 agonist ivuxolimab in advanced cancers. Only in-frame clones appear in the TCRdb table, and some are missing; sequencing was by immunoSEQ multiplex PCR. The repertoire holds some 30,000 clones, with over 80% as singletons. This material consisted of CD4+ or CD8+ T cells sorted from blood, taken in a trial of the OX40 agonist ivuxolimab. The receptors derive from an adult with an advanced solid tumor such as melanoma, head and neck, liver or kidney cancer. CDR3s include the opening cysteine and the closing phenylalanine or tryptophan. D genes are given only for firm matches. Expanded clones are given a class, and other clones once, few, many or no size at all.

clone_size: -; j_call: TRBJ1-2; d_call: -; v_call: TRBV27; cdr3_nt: TGTGCCAGCAGTCCGAGCCAGGGTGTCCTCTCCTATGGCTACACCTTC; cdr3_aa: CASSPSQGVLSYGYTF
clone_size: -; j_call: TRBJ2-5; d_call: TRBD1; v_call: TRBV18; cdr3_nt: TGTGCCAGCTCACCGATCCACAGGGGACACCAAGAGACCCAGTACTTC; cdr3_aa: CASSPIHRGHQETQYF
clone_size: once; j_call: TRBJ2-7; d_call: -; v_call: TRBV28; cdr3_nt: TGTGCCAGCAGTCCTTCCGGGAAATACGAGCAGTACTTC; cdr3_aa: CASSPSGKYEQYF
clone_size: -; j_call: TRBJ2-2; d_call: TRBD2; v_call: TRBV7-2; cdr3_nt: TGTGCCAGCAGCCCGGGACTAGAGGCCGGGGAGCTGTTTTTT; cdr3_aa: CASSPGLEAGELFF
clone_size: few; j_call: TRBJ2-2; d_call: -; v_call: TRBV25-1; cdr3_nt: TGTGCCAGCAGTGAATGGGGGAACACCGGGGAGCTGTTTTTT; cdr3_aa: CASSEWGNTGELFF
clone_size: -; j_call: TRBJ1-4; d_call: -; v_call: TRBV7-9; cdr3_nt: TGTGCCAGCAGCGGACTGGGGGAAAAACTGTTTTTT; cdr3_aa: CASSGLGEKLFF
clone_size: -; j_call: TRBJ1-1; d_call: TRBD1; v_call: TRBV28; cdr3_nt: TGTGCCAGCAGTCCGCAGGGGGGTTGGCACACTGAAGCTTTCTTT; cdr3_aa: CASSPQGGWHTEAFF
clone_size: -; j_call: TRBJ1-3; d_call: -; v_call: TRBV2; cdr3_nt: TGTGCCAGCAGTGAGTTAGGGGGTCCTGGAAACACCATATATTTT; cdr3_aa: CASSELGGPGNTIYF
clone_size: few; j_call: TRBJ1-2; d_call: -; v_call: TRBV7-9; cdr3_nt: TGTGCCAGCAGTCCTAGGACGGACGGGTACGGCTACACCTTC; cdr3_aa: CASSPRTDGYGYTF
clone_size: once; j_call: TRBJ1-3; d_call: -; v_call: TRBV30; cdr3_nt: TGTGCCTGGACCTCGAGGCGGTACTCTGGAAACACCATATATTTT; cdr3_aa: CAWTSRRYSGNTIYF
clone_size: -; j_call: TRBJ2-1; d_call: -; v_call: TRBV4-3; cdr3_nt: TGCGCCAGCAGCCAGTTGACAGAAGGGAATGAGCAGTTCTTC; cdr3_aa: CASSQLTEGNEQFF